The source of this T cell receptor beta chain is a study of naive CD8 T cells in extremely preterm neonates. The method was immunoSEQ multiplex PCR; TCRdb's version includes in-frame clones alone and lacks a portion of them. The data show 4,000 to 5,000 clones, with 97% seen just once and around 0.48% held by the top ten. Cord blood came from elective full-term cesareans at about 37-43 weeks without labor or membrane rupture. The CDR3 sequence is 13 residues long. V lost 7 bases and J 6 bases, leaving 15 bases between the germline ends. The germline CDR1 and CDR2 sequences are LNHDA and SQIVND (reference sequence).

The sequence was obtained from a newborn in good health. V is TRBV19 and J is TRBJ1-2; the D gene is possibly TRBD1 (6 bases). Sequenced material: naive CD8+ T cells from cord blood. CDR3 nucleotide sequence: TGTGCCAGTACCCTGACAGGATTTGATGGCTACACCTTC. This encodes CASTLTGFDGYTF.